These 20 T cell receptor beta chains were sequenced from one sample in a study of Graves' ophthalmopathy and Graves' hyperthyroidism. RNA transcripts were the source from which TCR beta CDR3 regions were amplified. Scientists carried out first-round RT-PCR using HTBI primers and then a second-round multiplex PCR. TCRdb re-called the multiplex PCR reads with MiXCR, one entry per CDR3 protein. The profile shows approximately 460,000 distinct CDR3 sequences, 13% to 15% of them singletons. The material sequenced was blood. The receptors shown here come from a woman aged 25 to 39 with Graves' ophthalmopathy.

V and J are TRBV12-3 or TRBV12-4 and TRBJ2-7; 7 nucleotides agree with TRBD1. The length of the CDR3 is 13 residues. The junction had 10 bases not matched to a gene; V was cut back by 6 bases and J by 8 bases. CDR3 protein: CASSPGTVYKQYF. DNA of the CDR3: TGTGCCAGCAGCCCAGGGACAGTTTACAAGCAGTACTTC.

This clonotype was counted many times. This chain uses TRBV5-6 with TRBJ2-2, with D possibly being TRBD1 or TRBD2 (5 bases each). The CDR3 loop spans 15 amino acids. Between the trimmed V and J ends, which lost 4 bases and 4 bases, there was a span of 14 bases. Germline loops: CDR1 SGHDT, CDR2 YYEEEE. The CDR3 DNA reads TGTGCCAGCAGCCCGGACTGGGGGAGCACCGGGGAGCTGTTTTTT. Its protein is CASSPDWGSTGELFF.

This clonotype was seen repeatedly, ten times or more. The gene calls are TRBV19 and TRBJ1-5; tentatively, D is TRBD1 (5 bases). The CDR3 consists of 14 residues. From germline, CDR1 is LNHDA and CDR2 SQIVND (reference sequence). The ends were cut back, 3 bases at V and 3 bases at J, with 9 bases in the middle. The CDR3 spells CASSMRGANQPQHF. DNA of the CDR3: TGTGCCAGTAGTATGAGGGGCGCCAATCAGCCCCAGCATTTT. The whole variable domain, remainder taken from reference TRBV19 and TRBJ1-5, is DGGITQSPKYLFRKEGQNVTLSCEQNLNHDAMYWYRQDPGQGLRLIYYSQIVNDFQKGDIAEGYSVSREKKESFPLTVTSAQKNPTAFYLCASSMRGANQPQHFGDGTRLSIL.

The sample holds many counts of this clonotype. The chain employs TRBV12-3 or TRBV12-4 and TRBJ2-7; TRBD1 aligns across 10 bases. This CDR3 region has 15 residues. V lost 6 bases to trimming and J lost 1 base; unmatched junction nucleotides: 6. The CDR3 bases are TGTGCCAGCAGGGACCGGGACAGGGGATCCTACGAGCAGTACTTC. Its protein is CASRDRDRGSYEQYF.

The chain is built from TRBV6-2 or TRBV6-3 and TRBJ2-5; D is undetermined. This CDR3 comprises 14 residues. V was cut by 5 bases and J by 0 bases, with 10 bases left in between. CDR1 is MNHEY and CDR2 is SVGEGT in the germline V gene. CDR3 sequence reads: CASSAQSYQETQYF. For the CDR3, the DNA is TGTGCCAGCAGTGCCCAATCGTACCAAGAGACCCAGTACTTC.

This clonotype showed up many times. The V call is TRBV20-1, the J call TRBJ1-5, with unresolved D. The germline CDR1 and CDR2 sequences are DFQATT and SNEGSKA (reference sequence). Trimming took 1 base from V and 2 from J, leaving 9 bases between them. This CDR3 has 14 residues. The CDR3 region has the DNA TGCAGTGCTAGAGTCGGATGGGGCAATCAGCCCCAGCATTTT. This encodes CSARVGWGNQPQHF.

This clonotype occurred many times. The chain couples TRBV2 to TRBJ2-7; the match to TRBD1 covers 8 bases. The CDR3 covers 15 residues. Looked up from germline, CDR1 is SNHLY and CDR2 is FYNNEI. With 1 base clipped from V and 1 base from J, the junction kept 3 bases outside the gene matches. CDR3: CASSEGRGPSYEQYF. In DNA form, the CDR3 reads TGTGCCAGCAGTGAAGGCAGGGGGCCTTCCTACGAGCAGTACTTC.

In its sample, this clonotype was seen many times. The genes are TRBV10-3 and TRBJ2-5; the match to TRBD2 covers 13 bases. Germline V gene lookup returns CDR1 ENHRY and CDR2 SYGVKD. This CDR3 is 19 amino acids long. J was trimmed by 5 bases and V by 4 bases; bases with no gene match: 16. The CDR3 sequence is CAISVRPFTSGRAYETQYF. In DNA form, the CDR3 reads TGTGCCATCAGTGTTAGACCGTTTACTAGCGGGAGGGCCTATGAGACCCAGTACTTC.

This clonotype has ten or more counts. V and J are TRBV6-1 and TRBJ2-5, with 7 nucleotides matching TRBD2. The germline CDR1 and CDR2 sequences are MNHNS and SASEGT. The CDR3 contains 14 residues. Trimming cost V 5 bases and J 5 bases; bases outside gene matches: 8. DNA of the CDR3: TGTGCCAGCAGTCAACCGGGACTACTGGAGACCCAGTACTTC. It codes for CASSQPGLLETQYF.

Many counts were recorded for this clonotype. The chain recombines TRBV29-1 with TRBJ2-7; 7 bases map to TRBD1. V shed 7 bases and J 4 bases; nucleotides not matched to a gene: 13. Looked up from germline, CDR1 is SQVTM and CDR2 is ANQGSEA. The CDR3 consists of 14 residues. The CDR3 sequence is CSGVPGTDSYEQYF. Written as DNA, the CDR3 is TGCAGCGGCGTACCCGGGACAGACTCATACGAGCAGTACTTC.

The table lists this clonotype with many counts. The genes are TRBV7-9 and TRBJ1-6, with D possibly matching TRBD1 (6 bases). CDR1 SEHNR and CDR2 FQNEAQ come from the germline V gene (reference sequence). This CDR3 is built from 14 residues. V lost 2 bases, J lost 8 bases, and 10 bases lay in between. This CDR3 is CASSLPAGDSPLHF. The CDR3 DNA reads as TGTGCCAGCAGCTTACCCGCAGGGGATTCACCCCTCCACTTT.

In this sample, this clonotype turned up many times. The V gene is TRBV15, the J gene TRBJ1-1; D may be TRBD1 (5 bases). V lost 6 bases, J lost 1 base, and 9 bases lay in between. The CDR3 sequence is 13 residues long. In germline, CDR1 is LNHNV, CDR2 YYDKDF (reference sequence). The CDR3 DNA is TGTGCCACCAGGGGGCCAGCGAACACTGAAGCTTTCTTT. It codes for CATRGPANTEAFF.

This clonotype was counted ten times or more. The J gene is TRBJ2-7, the V gene TRBV2, with a possible D match to TRBD2 (6 bases). V lost 6 bases and J 6 bases, leaving 15 bases between the germline ends. Germline CDR1 SNHLY, CDR2 FYNNEI. The CDR3 consists of 13 residues. CDR3 in amino acids: CASRGPPGGEQYF. The CDR3 nucleotides read TGTGCCAGCAGAGGGCCCCCCGGGGGCGAGCAGTACTTC.

With respect to this clonotype: The CDR3 ends on some other residue instead of the conserved phenylalanine or tryptophan, so this is likely a read error. The chain carries TRBV27 and TRBJ1-1, with D uncertain. Germline V gene sequence: CDR1 MNHEY, CDR2 SMNVEV (reference sequence). The CDR3 has 13 residues. Trimming shortened V by 8 bases and J by 6 bases, and 16 bases separated the two germline ends. The CDR3 DNA is TGTGCCAGCCGCAAAGGCGTAGGAGCTGAAGCTTTCGTT. Its translation: CASRKGVGAEAFV.

This clonotype was seen at least ten times. The chain is built from TRBV28 and TRBJ2-2; D may be TRBD2 (5 bases). Germline values: CDR1 MDHEN, CDR2 SYDVKM. This CDR3 is 16 amino acids long. The germline V and J ends were trimmed by 5 bases and 0 bases, with 13 bases remaining between them. The CDR3 is CASSEDWPSNTGELFF. As DNA, the CDR3 is TGTGCCAGCAGTGAGGACTGGCCGTCGAACACCGGGGAGCTGTTTTTT.

This clonotype was counted many times. The chain combines TRBV12-3 or TRBV12-4 with TRBJ1-3; 7 bases fit TRBD1. This CDR3 has 15 amino acids. J lost 1 base, V lost 7 bases, and 7 bases had no gene match. CDR3 in amino acids: CASKTDRASGNTIYF. DNA of the CDR3: TGTGCCAGCAAAACTGACAGGGCGTCTGGAAACACCATATATTTT.

This clonotype was seen many times. J is TRBJ2-7 and V is TRBV6-5; D call uncertain. CDR3 length equals 14 residues. Germline V lookup: CDR1 MNHEY, CDR2 SVGAGI. Deletions cut 10 bases from V and 0 bases from J, with 16 bases between. CDR3 region: CATRRGRYSYEQYF. In DNA, the CDR3 is TGTGCCACCCGGCGTGGGCGATACTCCTACGAGCAGTACTTC.

This clonotype was counted ten times or more. The chain employs TRBV28 and TRBJ2-5; maybe TRBD1 (6 bases). Trimming stripped 7 bases from V and 5 bases from J, with 17 bases between. Germline V lookup: CDR1 MDHEN, CDR2 SYDVKM. The CDR3 has 14 amino acids. The CDR3 loop reads CASTKTGTLETQYF. The CDR3 DNA reads as TGTGCCAGCACAAAAACAGGGACGCTGGAGACCCAGTACTTC. Looking up the rest from reference TRBV28 and TRBJ2-5 gives the full variable domain: DVKVTQSSRYLVKRTGEKVFLECVQDMDHENMFWYRQDPGLGLRLIYFSYDVKMKEKGDIPEGYSVSREKKERFSLILESASTNQTSMYLCASTKTGTLETQYFGPGTRLLVL.

This clonotype was seen many times. This chain uses TRBV12-3 or TRBV12-4 with TRBJ2-5; D is unclear. The CDR3 totals 14 residues. The ends were cut back, 7 bases at V and 5 bases at J, with 17 bases in the middle. The CDR3: CASISNTDRETQYF. CDR3 bases: TGTGCCAGCATCTCTAACACCGATCGGGAGACCCAGTACTTC.

The sample holds many counts of this clonotype. The chain is built from TRBV7-2 and TRBJ2-2; TRBD2 matches at 8 bases. Trimming at V came to 5 bases and at J to 7 bases, leaving 6 bases not matched to a gene. The CDR3 has 14 amino acids. Germline V gene sequence: CDR1 SGHTA, CDR2 FQGNSA. This CDR3 is CASSRGLVSGELFF. The CDR3 DNA reads as TGTGCCAGCAGCCGGGGACTAGTGAGCGGGGAGCTGTTTTTT. Supplemented by reference TRBV7-2 and TRBJ2-2, the full variable domain reads GAGVSQSPSNKVTEKGKDVELRCDPISGHTALYWYRQSLGQGLEFLIYFQGNSAPDKSGLPSDRFSAERTGGSVSTLTIQRTQQEDSAVYLCASSRGLVSGELFFGEGSRLTVL.